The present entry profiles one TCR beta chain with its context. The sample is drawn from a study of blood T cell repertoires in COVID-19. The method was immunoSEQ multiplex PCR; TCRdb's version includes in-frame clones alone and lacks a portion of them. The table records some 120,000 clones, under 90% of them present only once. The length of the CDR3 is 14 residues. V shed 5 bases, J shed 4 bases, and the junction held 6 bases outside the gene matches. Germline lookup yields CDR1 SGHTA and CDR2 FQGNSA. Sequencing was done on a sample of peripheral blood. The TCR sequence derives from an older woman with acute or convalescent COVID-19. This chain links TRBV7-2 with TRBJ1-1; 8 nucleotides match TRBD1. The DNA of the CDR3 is TGTGCCAGCAGCCTCAGGGGGCGCATCACTGAAGCTTTCTTT. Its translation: CASSLRGRITEAFF. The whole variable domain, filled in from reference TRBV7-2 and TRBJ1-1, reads GAGVSQSPSNKVTEKGKDVELRCDPISGHTALYWYRQSLGQGLEFLIYFQGNSAPDKSGLPSDRFSAERTGGSVSTLTIQRTQQEDSAVYLCASSLRGRITEAFFGQGTRLTVV.